Here is one TCR beta chain with its context. Sequencing used immunoSEQ multiplex PCR; TCRdb keeps in-frame clones, though not all of them. The profile shows 200,000 to 300,000 clones, more than 75% of them singletons. This specimen belongs to a study of blood T cell repertoires in COVID-19. The sample was peripheral blood. This TCR was sampled from a woman aged 60 to 75 with COVID-19, enrolled during active disease.

CDR3 bases: TGTGCCAGCAGCTGGGAGTTGAACACCGGGGAGCTGTTTTTT. Protein: CASSWELNTGELFF. The chain combines TRBV11-2 with TRBJ2-2; weak D call: TRBD2 (5 bases). The V gene lost 4 bases and the J gene lost 1 base, with 7 bases spanning the gap. This CDR3 has 14 amino acids. Germline CDR1 reads SGHAT; CDR2 reads FQNNGV.